This T cell receptor (beta chain) comes out of a study of OX40 agonist ivuxolimab in advanced cancers. The CDR3 covers 13 residues. V was trimmed by 6 bases and J by 4 bases, leaving 9 bases between them. The V gene's germline CDR1 is MNHEY and CDR2 SMNVEV (reference sequence). Produced via immunoSEQ multiplex PCR; TCRdb's table is partial and in-frame only. Among about 27,000 clones listed, over 75% were seen once. This specimen consisted of CD4+ or CD8+ T cells sorted from blood, obtained in a trial of the OX40 agonist ivuxolimab. The clonotype was recovered from an adult with an advanced solid tumor such as melanoma, head and neck, liver or kidney cancer. V usage is TRBV27 and J usage is TRBJ2-2; D gene uncertain. CDR3 sequence reads: CASSFGVTGELFF. The CDR3 region has the DNA TGTGCCAGCAGCTTCGGAGTCACCGGGGAGCTGTTTTTT.